This record covers a single TCR beta chain. Its antigen is unknown. This sample was taken from a study of neoadjuvant anti-PD-1 for oral cavity cancer. As for the study in general: Most patients had three to four biweekly doses of 3 mg/kg nivolumab before resection.

Study findings and constraints: Each response group had just a few patients in TCR analyses.

Clones were read by immunoSEQ multiplex PCR, and TCRdb kept only the in-frame ones, dropping some. The repertoire holds around 60,000 clones, with approximately 80% as singletons. V was shortened by 4 bases and J by 3 bases, with 25 bases between the two germline ends. Germline V lookup: CDR1 SGHNT, CDR2 YYREEE (reference sequence). CDR3 length equals 18 residues. Patients were newly diagnosed with stage II-IVA oral cavity squamous cell carcinoma without prior systemic or radiation treatment. The receptor comes from a person between 40 and 85 years old with oral cavity squamous cell carcinoma. Here the sequenced sample was PBMCs, taken before nivolumab (anti-PD-1) treatment. The chain has TRBV5-4 and TRBJ2-5; TRBD1 is a possible D gene (9 bases). The CDR3 DNA follows: TGTGCCAGCAGCCTGACAGGGGGAGGGAGCGGGAGAAAAGAGACCCAGTACTTC. Protein: CASSLTGGGSGRKETQYF.